Listed here are 21 T cell receptor beta chains from one sample, sequenced in a study of T cell changes during pregnancy in multiple sclerosis (dated by TCRdb to about 2019). Library construction relied on the immunoSEQ multiplex PCR assay. What TCRdb holds here is the immuneACCESS table cut down to in-frame rearrangements. Part of the clones is not present; checked against another copy, under half of the missing clones reflect an unresolved V gene, and the others are unexplained. This sample holds 45,000 to 60,000 clones; more than 85% were observed only once. 1% to 1.5% of the sample rests with the top ten. The specimen was peripheral blood, collected after pregnancy. Source of these receptors: a female donor in good health, enrolled as a control in a pregnancy study.

In this sample, this clone turned up once. The V and J genes are TRBV11-3 and TRBJ1-5, with unresolved D. V was clipped by 1 base and J by 11 bases, with 18 bases between them. CDR3 length equals 15 residues. Germline lookup yields CDR1 SGHNT and CDR2 YENEEA. CDR3 protein: CASSLVQRPGRAQHF. The CDR3 DNA is TGTGCCAGCAGCTTAGTACAGCGCCCGGGGAGAGCCCAGCATTTT.

This clone showed up just once. The rearrangement links TRBV18 to TRBJ1-3, with D maybe TRBD1 (5 bases). The V gene's germline CDR1 is KGHSH and CDR2 LQKENI. The V gene lost 4 bases and the J gene lost 5 bases, with 9 bases spanning the gap. This CDR3 is built from 13 residues. The CDR3 sequence is CASSQGHRNTIYF. In nucleotides, the CDR3 is TGTGCCAGCTCACAAGGACATCGAAACACCATATATTTT.

CDR3 in amino acids: CASSKGQGLSSYNSPLHF. Here the CDR3 DNA reads TGTGCCAGCAGCAAAGGACAGGGGCTAAGCTCCTATAATTCACCCCTCCACTTT. The V gene is TRBV21-1, the J gene TRBJ1-6; the table names TRBD1, a call not compared with the DNA. TRBV21-1 is recorded as a pseudogene. The CDR3 is 18 residues long.

The chain joins TRBV2 to TRBJ1-3; 8 nucleotides line up with TRBD1. CDR1 and CDR2 (germline): SNHLY, FYNNEI. Germline trimming cut 2 bases from V and 0 bases from J; bases unmatched to any gene: 15. CDR3 length equals 20 residues. The CDR3 DNA is TGTGCCAGCAGTGAACCCGGACAGGGCCCCCCACGGAGCTCTGGAAACACCATATATTTT. It is translated as CASSEPGQGPPRSSGNTIYF.

The chain uses TRBV15 and TRBJ1-5; 8 bases match TRBD1. Germline CDR1 and CDR2: LNHNV and YYDKDF (reference sequence). The CDR3 totals 15 residues. Losses at the gene ends were 3 bases for V and 3 bases for J; bases not matched to a gene: 4. CDR3 bases: TGTGCCACCAGCAGTAGGACAGGGCTCAATCAGCCCCAGCATTTT. Amino acid sequence: CATSSRTGLNQPQHF.

The gene calls are TRBV9 and TRBJ2-3, with TRBD2 as a possible D gene (6 bases). V lost 4 bases to trimming and J lost 0 bases, with 15 bases between them. CDR3 length equals 16 residues. Germline CDR1 is SGDLS and CDR2 is YYNGEE. CDR3 loop: CASSSRKGLSTDTQYF. The CDR3 coding sequence is TGTGCCAGCAGCTCCCGGAAGGGACTCAGCACAGATACGCAGTATTTT.

Only one count was recorded for this clone. CDR3 region: CASSFGAAGYYEQYF. CDR3 bases: TGTGCCAGCTCGTTTGGGGCGGCAGGTTACTACGAGCAGTACTTC. This chain links TRBV28 with TRBJ2-7; tentative D call: TRBD1 (5 bases). The CDR3 covers 15 residues. The germline V and J ends were trimmed by 8 bases and 3 bases, with 20 bases remaining between them. Germline V gene data show CDR1 as MDHEN and CDR2 as SYDVKM.

The V call is TRBV11-2, the J call TRBJ2-5; maybe TRBD2 (6 bases). Trimming pared 5 bases from V and 1 base from J, leaving 20 bases between. The CDR3 sequence is 17 residues long. Germline CDR1 and CDR2: SGHAT and FQNNGV. CDR3 DNA: TGTGCCAGCAGCGACCAAAATCCGGGGGTATTCCAAGAGACCCAGTACTTC. Protein product: CASSDQNPGVFQETQYF.

This rearrangement joins TRBV5-3 to TRBJ2-1; perhaps TRBD1 as D (6 bases). TRBV5-3 is an ORF, and what it does is uncertain. The V end lost 2 bases, the J end lost 7 bases, and 40 bases lay between the germline ends. This CDR3 spans 23 amino acids. CDR3 protein: CARSLGRVRDTRKFLYPRNEQFF. CDR3 coding DNA: TGTGCCAGAAGCTTAGGCAGGGTCCGGGACACAAGAAAGTTTCTCTACCCGAGAAATGAGCAGTTCTTC.

This chain joins TRBV4-1 and TRBJ1-2, with no clear D. V gave up 3 bases and J gave up 3 bases, with 11 bases separating them. The CDR3 is made up of 14 amino acids. Per the germline V gene, CDR1 is MGHRA and CDR2 is YSYEKL. CDR3 DNA sequence: TGCGCCAGCAGCCAGGAGAAGTCGCACTATGGCTACACCTTC. Protein: CASSQEKSHYGYTF.

This clone was seen a few times. V and J are TRBV7-2 and TRBJ1-1; D not certain. There are 13 residues in the CDR3. From germline, CDR1 is SGHTA and CDR2 FQGNSA. The V end was cut by 2 bases, the J end by 2 bases, with 6 bases between. CDR3 bases: TGTGCCAGCAGCTTATCACTTAACACTGAAGCTTTCTTT. Protein sequence: CASSLSLNTEAFF. Full variable domain (outside the CDR3, taken from reference TRBV7-2 and TRBJ1-1): GAGVSQSPSNKVTEKGKDVELRCDPISGHTALYWYRQSLGQGLEFLIYFQGNSAPDKSGLPSDRFSAERTGGSVSTLTIQRTQQEDSAVYLCASSLSLNTEAFFGQGTRLTVV.

The chain links TRBV7-9 to TRBJ1-1; 8 bases line up with TRBD1. The CDR3 sequence is 14 residues long. Germline V gene data show CDR1 as SEHNR and CDR2 as FQNEAQ (reference sequence). J gave up 4 bases and V 3 bases, and 4 bases lay outside the gene matches. CDR3 region: CASSFDRGITEAFF. CDR3 nucleotides: TGTGCCAGCAGCTTTGACAGGGGAATCACTGAAGCTTTCTTT.

The chain is built from TRBV25-1 and TRBJ1-3; D gene unclear. Germline V gives CDR1 MGHDK, CDR2 SYGVNS. The CDR3 contains 12 residues. Trimming took 4 bases from V and 7 from J, leaving 8 bases between them. The CDR3 DNA sequence: TGTGCCAGCAGTGGCATCCGGAACACCATATATTTT. It encodes CASSGIRNTIYF. The full variable domain, its missing parts supplied by reference TRBV25-1 and TRBJ1-3, is EADIYQTPRYLVIGTGKKITLECSQTMGHDKMYWYQQDPGMELHLIHYSYGVNSTEKGDLSSESTVSRIRTEHFPLTLESARPSHTSQYLCASSGIRNTIYFGEGSWLTVV.

The chain has TRBV2 and TRBJ1-1; D may be TRBD1 (5 bases). Trimming cost V 2 bases and J 0 bases, with 22 bases left between them. This CDR3 spans 19 amino acids. CDR1 and CDR2 (germline): SNHLY, FYNNEI. The CDR3 sequence is CASSESPYKTDFLNTEAFF. The CDR3 coding sequence is TGTGCCAGCAGTGAATCCCCCTATAAGACAGATTTCTTGAACACTGAAGCTTTCTTT.

The chain joins TRBV6-6 to TRBJ1-3, with no clear D. This CDR3 has 13 residues. Germline V CDR1 and CDR2: MNHNY, SVGAGI (reference sequence). Trimming cost V 5 bases and J 1 base, with 6 bases left between them. In DNA, the CDR3 is TGTGCCAGCAGTACGCGATCTGGAAACACCATATATTTT. Translation: CASSTRSGNTIYF.

This sequence joins TRBV19 and TRBJ2-3; 7 bases agree with TRBD1. CDR3 length: 15 residues. Germline CDR1 reads LNHDA; CDR2 reads SQIVND (reference sequence). With 3 bases clipped from V and 1 base from J, the junction kept 4 bases outside the gene matches. The DNA for the CDR3 is TGTGCCAGTAGTATTGGGGACAGTCGCACAGATACGCAGTATTTT. Amino acids: CASSIGDSRTDTQYF.

The chain employs TRBV10-3 and TRBJ2-1, with TRBD2 as a possible D gene (6 bases). This CDR3 is built from 15 residues. Germline CDR1 and CDR2: ENHRY and SYGVKD. The germline V and J ends were trimmed by 2 bases and 3 bases, with 11 bases remaining between them. CDR3 in amino acids: CAISEGLSYYNEQFF. CDR3 DNA sequence: TGTGCCATCAGTGAGGGACTATCCTACTACAATGAGCAGTTCTTC.

The table lists this clone with a count of one. The V gene is TRBV6-4, the J gene TRBJ2-1; TRBD2 matches at 7 bases. Losses at the gene ends were 4 bases for V and 0 bases for J; bases not matched to a gene: 6. The V gene's germline CDR1 is MRHNA and CDR2 SNTAGT. This CDR3 is built from 16 residues. The CDR3 sequence is CASSVGRTSSYNEQFF. The CDR3 DNA reads TGTGCCAGCAGTGTAGGTCGGACTAGCTCCTACAATGAGCAGTTCTTC.

The chain is built from TRBV7-2 and TRBJ1-5; perhaps TRBD1 as D (6 bases). There are 15 residues in the CDR3. V lost 3 bases and J lost 3, with 12 bases in between. The germline V gene has CDR1 SGHTA and CDR2 FQGNSA. The CDR3 loop is CASSFAGAPNQPQHF. In nucleotides, the CDR3 is TGTGCCAGCAGCTTCGCAGGGGCGCCCAATCAGCCCCAGCATTTT.

The V and J genes are TRBV6-5 and TRBJ2-7; the D gene is possibly TRBD1 (5 bases). Germline V lookup: CDR1 MNHEY, CDR2 SVGAGI. CDR3 length: 14 residues. Trimming took 2 bases from V and 3 from J, leaving 11 bases between them. The CDR3 reads CASSYGIRDYEQYF. CDR3 nucleotide sequence: TGTGCCAGCAGTTACGGGATCAGGGACTACGAGCAGTACTTC.

The rearrangement links TRBV27 to TRBJ2-3; 8 positions agree with TRBD2. V trimming: 1 base; J trimming: 3 bases; junction bases outside the gene matches: 3. Germline values: CDR1 MNHEY, CDR2 SMNVEV (reference sequence). The CDR3 runs 15 residues. CDR3 residues: CASSLFSGMTDTQYF. For the CDR3, the DNA is TGTGCCAGCAGTTTATTTAGCGGGATGACAGATACGCAGTATTTT.